What follows are 19 T cell receptor beta chains derived from one specimen sequenced in a study of shared clonotypes between healthy human individuals (dated by TCRdb to 2020 to 2022). Libraries were prepared through the immunoSEQ multiplex PCR assay. TCRdb re-hosts the immuneACCESS table, in-frame sequences only. Its copies lack some clones; in the studies checked, an unresolved V gene accounts for under half of them, and the cause for the rest is not known. The sample records approximately 180,000 clones, approximately 92% of which are singletons. Jointly, the top ten make up 0.067% of the sample. The sequencing sample was made of naive CD4+ T cells sorted from blood. The cell subset or site label corresponds to: CD45RA+ positively selected. These receptors originate from a woman aged 25 to 39 in good health.

The chain uses TRBV29-1 and TRBJ2-1; 10 bases map to TRBD2. CDR1 and CDR2 from the germline V gene are SQVTM and ANQGSEA. V gave up 7 bases and J gave up 10 bases; unmatched junction bases: 13. The CDR3 runs 14 residues. DNA for the CDR3: TGCAGCGGGGTAGCGCTAGCGGGAGTCGGAGAGCAGTTCTTC. Translation gives CSGVALAGVGEQFF.

This clone was found once. The rearrangement joins TRBV11-3 to TRBJ2-1, with D perhaps TRBD1 or TRBD2 (5 bases each). This CDR3 has 16 residues. Deletions cut 1 base from V and 7 bases from J, with 17 bases between. The germline CDR1 and CDR2 sequences are SGHNT and YENEEA. CDR3 loop: CASSLGAGTDLNEQFF. CDR3 DNA sequence: TGTGCCAGCAGCTTAGGAGCCGGGACGGATTTAAATGAGCAGTTCTTC.

This clone occurred once. The chain employs TRBV15 and TRBJ2-1; D remains unclear. Germline V gene data show CDR1 as LNHNV and CDR2 as YYDKDF (reference sequence). The germline V and J ends were trimmed by 8 bases and 6 bases, with 17 bases remaining between them. The CDR3 is 14 residues long. CDR3 sequence: CATPRSAHFNEQFF. CDR3 nucleotides: TGTGCCACCCCGCGGTCAGCCCACTTCAATGAGCAGTTCTTC.

The chain is built from TRBV7-9 and TRBJ2-5; D is unclear. The end of the DNA aligns better with TRBJ2-7, so the J call may be wrong. Germline lookup yields CDR1 SEHNR and CDR2 FQNEAQ (reference sequence). The CDR3 length is 13 residues. In DNA, the CDR3 is TGTGCCAGCAGCTTATTAGTGGACTACGAGCAGTACTTC. Its translation: CASSLLVDYEQYF.

The gene calls are TRBV29-1 and TRBJ2-3; a possible D gene is TRBD2 (5 bases). The CDR3 loop spans 14 amino acids. Trimming removed 5 bases from V and 0 bases from J, with 12 bases in between. CDR1 is SQVTM, CDR2 ANQGSEA, per germline. CDR3 coding DNA: TGCAGCGTTAAGAGGGAGCCTAGCACAGATACGCAGTATTTT. The encoded protein is CSVKREPSTDTQYF.

This clone came up once. V gene TRBV19 combines with J gene TRBJ2-7; 8 bases map to TRBD2. The CDR3 totals 15 residues. CDR1 and CDR2 (germline): LNHDA, SQIVND (reference sequence). Losses at the gene ends were 3 bases for V and 5 bases for J; bases not matched to a gene: 9. The CDR3: CASSIIASGSHEQYF. The CDR3 DNA is TGTGCCAGTAGTATCATCGCTAGCGGGTCCCACGAGCAGTACTTC.

The CDR3 DNA follows: TGTGCCTCAGGGGGGGCACCTAACTATGGCTACACCTTC. Translating gives CASGGAPNYGYTF. The rearrangement joins TRBV27 to TRBJ1-2, with 7 bases aligning to TRBD1. This CDR3 has 13 amino acids. The V gene end was trimmed by 11 bases and the J gene end by 0 bases; junction bases not matched to a gene: 6. The germline CDR1 and CDR2 sequences are MNHEY and SMNVEV (reference sequence).

Here the CDR3 DNA reads TGTGCCTGGGACCGGGGGCCTAATTCACCCCTCCACTTT. As protein: CAWDRGPNSPLHF. The chain carries TRBV30 and TRBJ1-6; a weak D match, TRBD1 (6 bases). Germline V CDR1 and CDR2: GTSNPN, SVGIG (reference sequence). The CDR3 covers 13 residues. V lost 5 bases and J lost 6, with 11 bases in between.

The J gene is TRBJ2-7, the V gene TRBV5-1; 9 nucleotides agree with TRBD1. The CDR3 sequence is 15 residues long. V trimming: 3 bases; J trimming: 2 bases; junction bases outside the gene matches: 6. Germline V gives CDR1 SGHRS, CDR2 YFSETQ. Here the CDR3 DNA reads TGCGCCAGCAGCTCTACCGGGACAGGGACCTACGAGCAGTACTTC. Amino acid sequence: CASSSTGTGTYEQYF.

In its sample, this clone was seen a few times. The chain links TRBV7-9 to TRBJ2-7; a possible D gene is TRBD2 (5 bases). The CDR3 consists of 15 residues. The germline V gene encodes CDR1 SEHNR and CDR2 FQNEAQ (reference sequence). Deletions cut 6 bases from V and 3 bases from J, with 18 bases between. CDR3 DNA: TGTGCCAGCAGTGCTAGTGAGACGGGGATCTACGAGCAGTACTTC. Protein sequence: CASSASETGIYEQYF.

CDR3 DNA: TGTGCCAGCAGCTTAATTGGCGGGACTAGCGGGAAGAGCGAGCAGTACTTC. Its translation: CASSLIGGTSGKSEQYF. V gene TRBV7-3 combines with J gene TRBJ2-7; 13 nucleotides line up with TRBD2. This CDR3 spans 17 amino acids. Germline values: CDR1 SGHTA, CDR2 FQGTGA. V trimming: 1 base; J trimming: 6 bases; junction bases outside the gene matches: 9.

The chain combines TRBV7-8 with TRBJ2-3, with D perhaps being TRBD1 or TRBD2 (5 bases each). The germline V and J ends were trimmed by 5 bases and 3 bases, with 9 bases remaining between them. Germline-derived CDR1 and CDR2 are SGHVS and FQNEAQ. There are 13 residues in the CDR3. For the CDR3, the DNA is TGTGCCAGCAGCCTAGAGGGGACAGATACGCAGTATTTT. Translated, it gives CASSLEGTDTQYF.

This chain connects TRBV5-1 to TRBJ2-7; perhaps TRBD2 as D (5 bases). This CDR3 is 14 amino acids long. Per the germline V gene, CDR1 is SGHRS and CDR2 is YFSETQ. Trimming shortened V by 4 bases and J by 5 bases, and 16 bases separated the two germline ends. In DNA form, the CDR3 reads TGCGCCAGCAGCGTCGGGATCCCCGTCAACGAGCAGTACTTC. It codes for CASSVGIPVNEQYF.

The J gene is TRBJ2-1, the V gene TRBV7-3; D uncertain. Germline values: CDR1 SGHTA, CDR2 FQGTGA. The CDR3 is 18 residues long. Trimming shortened V by 5 bases and J by 0 bases, and 20 bases separated the two germline ends. The CDR3 sequence is CASSPPPSERSSYNEQFF. For the CDR3, the DNA is TGTGCCAGCAGCCCCCCGCCTTCGGAGAGGAGCTCCTACAATGAGCAGTTCTTC.

The chain combines TRBV29-1 with TRBJ2-1, with D unclear. Germline V gives CDR1 SQVTM, CDR2 ANQGSEA. The CDR3 is 12 residues long. V was clipped by 2 bases and J by 2 bases, with 4 bases between them. CDR3 bases: TGCAGCGTTGAATCCCCCTACAATGAGCAGTTCTTC. This codes for CSVESPYNEQFF.

In its sample, this clone was seen once. The rearrangement joins TRBV19 to TRBJ2-7; 7 positions match TRBD1. The germline V gene has CDR1 LNHDA and CDR2 SQIVND (reference sequence). The CDR3 is 15 amino acids. Losses at the gene ends were 10 bases for V and 0 bases for J; bases not matched to a gene: 12. The CDR3 sequence is CANKGGRSDSYEQYF. Here the CDR3 DNA reads TGTGCCAACAAAGGGGGCAGGTCAGACTCCTACGAGCAGTACTTC.

Remarks on this clone: Different DNA sequences within this sample yield the same CDR3. CDR3 in amino acids: CASSPRDSSYEQYF. In DNA, the CDR3 is TGTGCCAGCTCACCTCGGGACAGTTCCTACGAGCAGTACTTC. The chain joins TRBV18 to TRBJ2-7, with TRBD1 matching over 7 bases. This CDR3 is 14 amino acids long. Germline CDR1 is KGHSH and CDR2 is LQKENI. V dropped 3 bases and J dropped 1; count of bases not matched to a gene: 3.

The chain couples TRBV5-4 to TRBJ2-7; no reliable D call. V lost 0 bases and J lost 0, with 4 bases in between. The germline V gene encodes CDR1 SGHNT and CDR2 YYREEE (reference sequence). The CDR3 is 13 amino acids. The CDR3 loop reads CASSLENSYEQYF. CDR3 sequence (DNA): TGTGCCAGCAGCTTGGAAAACTCCTACGAGCAGTACTTC.

The chain is built from TRBV29-1 and TRBJ2-7; 9 nucleotides agree with TRBD2. Germline V gives CDR1 SQVTM, CDR2 ANQGSEA. The V and J ends lost 6 bases and 1 base, in that order; junction bases with no gene match: 7. CDR3 length: 14 residues. The CDR3 sequence: CSVAPLAGSYEQYF. The CDR3 DNA reads as TGCAGCGTGGCCCCTCTAGCGGGGTCCTACGAGCAGTACTTC.